The 28 T cell receptor beta chains given below trace back to one sample, sequenced in a study of cytomegalovirus exposure and HLA in healthy donors. PCR primers comprised 60 Vbeta and 13 Jbeta primers. Libraries were prepared by immunoSEQ multiplex PCR; TCRdb keeps only in-frame clonotypes and omits some of them. The sample has 75,000 to 100,000 clones, more than 60% seen once; the top ten hold approximately 15%. Sequencing was done on a sample of PBMCs. These receptors originate from a man aged 55 to 69 in good health and CMV-seropositive.

This rearrangement joins TRBV7-6 to TRBJ2-7; D is ambiguous. V lost 4 bases and J 2 bases, leaving 18 bases between the germline ends. The CDR3 is made up of 16 amino acids. The germline V gene encodes CDR1 SGHVS and CDR2 FNYEAQ. The CDR3 nucleotides read TGTGCCAGCAGCTCGGGTCCCGTGGCAGATGCCTACGAGCAGTACTTC. Residues: CASSSGPVADAYEQYF.

This rearrangement joins TRBV5-4 to TRBJ2-5; D may be TRBD1 (6 bases). Germline V CDR1 and CDR2: SGHNT, YYREEE (reference sequence). V lost 2 bases and J 0 bases, leaving 14 bases between the germline ends. The CDR3 sequence is 16 residues long. In DNA form, the CDR3 reads TGTGCCAGCAGCTTTAGGGGTGACAGGTACCAAGAGACCCAGTACTTC. This gives the protein CASSFRGDRYQETQYF.

The chain uses TRBV10-1 and TRBJ2-5; the match to TRBD1 covers 8 bases. Germline CDR1 and CDR2: WNHNN and SYGVQD (reference sequence). The J segment lost 9 bases and the V segment lost 3 bases, leaving 9 bases of the junction unmatched. This CDR3 has 14 residues. CDR3 residues: CASSDRDRGSAQYF. Written as DNA, the CDR3 is TGCGCCAGCAGTGACCGCGACAGGGGTTCGGCCCAGTACTTC.

The chain joins TRBV5-6 to TRBJ2-5; 11 bases fit TRBD2. CDR1 and CDR2 (germline): SGHDT, YYEEEE. Losses at the gene ends were 4 bases for V and 4 bases for J; bases not matched to a gene: 3. This CDR3 spans 14 amino acids. As DNA, the CDR3 is TGTGCCAGCAGCACCGGGACTAGCGGAGAGACCCAGTACTTC. As protein: CASSTGTSGETQYF.

This chain joins TRBV15 and TRBJ2-5; 7 bases are shared with TRBD2. Germline CDR1 is LNHNV and CDR2 is YYDKDF (reference sequence). The V segment lost 0 bases and the J segment 2 bases; nucleotides outside the gene matches: 9. The CDR3 length is 17 residues. The CDR3 sequence is CATSREEGGELQETQYF. The CDR3, as DNA: TGTGCCACCAGCAGAGAAGAGGGAGGGGAGCTTCAAGAGACCCAGTACTTC.

The V call is TRBV6-1, the J call TRBJ2-2; D call uncertain. This CDR3 has 14 residues. Deletions cut 4 bases from V and 4 bases from J, with 10 bases between. The germline V gene has CDR1 MNHNS and CDR2 SASEGT. DNA for the CDR3: TGTGCCAGCAGTGTCGTTTCCCCCACCGGGGAGCTGTTTTTT. It yields the protein CASSVVSPTGELFF.

This chain links TRBV2 with TRBJ2-5, with TRBD1 matching 7 bases. V gave up 7 bases and J gave up 1 base; unmatched junction bases: 9. The CDR3 runs 15 residues. Germline lookup yields CDR1 SNHLY and CDR2 FYNNEI. CDR3 DNA: TGTGCCAGCAAAGGGACAGAAGGTTCCCAAGAGACCCAGTACTTC. Translated: CASKGTEGSQETQYF.

V usage is TRBV29-1 and J usage is TRBJ1-3, with D possibly being TRBD1 (5 bases). V was pared by 4 bases and J by 4 bases, with 8 bases between. CDR1 is SQVTM, CDR2 ANQGSEA, per germline. This CDR3 region has 12 residues. The CDR3 DNA reads as TGCAGCGTTGTCCGACAGGGAAACACCATATATTTT. As protein: CSVVRQGNTIYF.

V usage is TRBV7-2 and J usage is TRBJ2-5; TRBD2 agrees at 15 bases. There are 18 residues in the CDR3. Trimming removed 5 bases from V and 5 bases from J; junction bases left unmatched: 12. Germline V CDR1 and CDR2: SGHTA, FQGNSA. Written as DNA, the CDR3 is TGTGCCAGCAGCCTCGGGACTAGCGGGGGGACCGCCCGGGAGACCCAGTACTTC. Its translation is CASSLGTSGGTARETQYF.

This sequence joins TRBV6-1 and TRBJ2-2; D perhaps matches TRBD2 (6 bases). The CDR3 is made up of 13 amino acids. Looked up from germline, CDR1 is MNHNS and CDR2 is SASEGT. V was clipped by 7 bases and J by 4 bases, with 10 bases between them. The CDR3 loop reads CASKEGGTGELFF. The CDR3 region has the DNA TGTGCCAGCAAGGAGGGAGGCACCGGGGAGCTGTTTTTT.

The CDR3 DNA reads TGTGCCAGCATCACGGCAGGGTCCTTGAAGGCTTTCTTT. Protein: CASITAGSLKAFF. This sequence joins TRBV28 and TRBJ1-1, with a possible D match to TRBD1 (5 bases). The length of the CDR3 is 13 residues. CDR1 and CDR2 from the germline V gene are MDHEN and SYDVKM. Trimming took 7 bases from V and 11 from J, leaving 20 bases between them.

The rearrangement uses TRBV28 and TRBJ2-7, with D possibly TRBD1 on 6 matching bases. CDR1 and CDR2 (germline): MDHEN, SYDVKM. Trimming removed 3 bases at V and 2 bases at J, with 29 bases between. The CDR3 runs to 20 residues. CDR3 DNA: TGTGCCAGCAGTTTGCTCCCGGCAGGGGCAGTAACAAAAGGTACCTACGAGCAGTACTTC. Protein: CASSLLPAGAVTKGTYEQYF. The full variable domain, its missing parts supplied by reference TRBV28 and TRBJ2-7, is DVKVTQSSRYLVKRTGEKVFLECVQDMDHENMFWYRQDPGLGLRLIYFSYDVKMKEKGDIPEGYSVSREKKERFSLILESASTNQTSMYLCASSLLPAGAVTKGTYEQYFGPGTRLTVT.

This chain uses TRBV5-4 with TRBJ1-3; 7 positions agree with TRBD1. V lost 1 base to trimming and J lost 2 bases; unmatched junction nucleotides: 3. The V gene's germline CDR1 is SGHNT and CDR2 YYREEE (reference sequence). The CDR3 consists of 15 residues. This CDR3 reads CASSLPTGAGNTIYF. The DNA of the CDR3 is TGTGCCAGCAGCTTGCCTACAGGGGCTGGAAACACCATATATTTT.

The chain is built from TRBV10-3 and TRBJ1-4; D remains unclear. V shed 0 bases and J shed 3 bases, with 11 bases lying between them. The CDR3 length is 16 residues. CDR1 and CDR2 from the germline V gene are ENHRY and SYGVKD. CDR3 sequence reads: CAISESLRTPNEKLFF. CDR3 DNA: TGTGCCATCAGTGAGTCCCTGCGCACGCCTAATGAAAAACTGTTTTTT.

The V and J genes are TRBV4-1 and TRBJ2-7; TRBD1 might be the D (7 bases). The CDR3 contains 16 residues. V was trimmed by 0 bases and J by 0 bases, leaving 12 bases between them. CDR1 is MGHRA, CDR2 YSYEKL, per germline. The CDR3 reads CASSQDAGGISYEQYF. In nucleotides, the CDR3 is TGCGCCAGCAGCCAAGACGCAGGGGGGATCTCCTACGAGCAGTACTTC.

The chain recombines TRBV2 with TRBJ2-5; D possibly corresponds to TRBD1 (5 bases). V lost 2 bases and J lost 1, with 11 bases in between. CDR1 is SNHLY, CDR2 FYNNEI, per germline. This CDR3 is built from 15 residues. CDR3 bases: TGTGCCAGCAGTGAACAGGGCACTACCCAAGAGACCCAGTACTTC. Protein product: CASSEQGTTQETQYF.

J is TRBJ1-2 and V is TRBV15, with 8 bases that match TRBD1. Germline CDR1 reads LNHNV; CDR2 reads YYDKDF (reference sequence). This CDR3 has 14 amino acids. V lost 5 bases to trimming and J lost 4 bases; unmatched junction nucleotides: 6. CDR3 protein: CATSWNRGSYGYTF. The DNA for the CDR3 is TGTGCCACCAGCTGGAACAGGGGGTCCTATGGCTACACCTTC.

The rearrangement links TRBV11-1 to TRBJ2-1; 7 nucleotides align to TRBD1. Germline-derived CDR1 and CDR2 are SGHAT and FQDESV (reference sequence). The CDR3 sequence is 16 residues long. Trimming cost V 5 bases and J 0 bases; bases outside gene matches: 7. CDR3 DNA sequence: TGTGCCAGCAGCCACAGGGGTAAGACCTCCTACAATGAGCAGTTCTTC. It encodes CASSHRGKTSYNEQFF.

The rearrangement links TRBV9 to TRBJ2-7, with 12 bases lining up with TRBD1. The J segment lost 0 bases and the V segment lost 4 bases, leaving 11 bases of the junction unmatched. This CDR3 has 18 residues. The germline CDR1 and CDR2 sequences are SGDLS and YYNGEE. For the CDR3, the DNA is TGTGCCAGCAGCTCAGGGGGGACAGGGGGCTACCACTCCTACGAGCAGTACTTC. Protein product: CASSSGGTGGYHSYEQYF.

The rearrangement links TRBV4-2 to TRBJ1-4, with TRBD1 as a possible D gene (5 bases). Germline CDR1 reads LGHNA; CDR2 reads YNFKEQ. The CDR3 loop spans 17 amino acids. Trimming left V 4 bases short and J 0 bases short, with 15 bases between. The CDR3 bases are TGTGCCAGCAGCCCTGGGGGGGGACCAGCAACTAATGAAAAACTGTTTTTT. Translation: CASSPGGGPATNEKLFF.

V usage is TRBV6-6 and J usage is TRBJ1-5; D is undetermined. Germline values: CDR1 MNHNY, CDR2 SVGAGI (reference sequence). Trimming left V 5 bases short and J 0 bases short, with 11 bases between. This CDR3 contains 15 residues. CDR3 residues: CASSISRDSNQPQHF. CDR3 DNA sequence: TGTGCCAGCAGTATTTCGAGGGATAGCAATCAGCCCCAGCATTTT.

The chain employs TRBV5-1 and TRBJ2-1, with D possibly matching TRBD1 (6 bases). There are 18 residues in the CDR3. Germline CDR1 is SGHRS and CDR2 is YFSETQ. V gave up 2 bases and J gave up 0 bases, with 18 bases separating them. The CDR3 loop is CASSLVGATISSYNEQFF. CDR3 bases: TGCGCCAGCAGCTTAGTGGGGGCGACTATAAGCTCCTACAATGAGCAGTTCTTC.

This sequence joins TRBV30 and TRBJ1-1, with D tentatively TRBD1 (6 bases). V lost 0 bases to trimming and J lost 1 base, with 9 bases between them. This CDR3 is 14 amino acids long. CDR1 and CDR2 from the germline V gene are GTSNPN and SVGIG (reference sequence). The CDR3 coding sequence is TGTGCCTGGAGTGTAGGGGGGGGGAACACTGAAGCTTTCTTT. Translating gives CAWSVGGGNTEAFF.

The chain uses TRBV19 and TRBJ1-6; D remains ambiguous. CDR3 size: 14 residues. Trimming left V 5 bases short and J 0 bases short, with 5 bases between. Germline assignment: CDR1 LNHDA and CDR2 SQIVND (reference sequence). The CDR3 loop is CASSPSSYNSPLHF. Here the CDR3 DNA reads TGTGCCAGTAGTCCCAGCTCCTATAATTCACCCCTCCACTTT.

The J gene is TRBJ1-1, the V gene TRBV5-8, with TRBD1 matching over 8 bases. The germline CDR1 and CDR2 sequences are SGHTS and YDEGEE. V dropped 4 bases and J dropped 0; count of bases not matched to a gene: 5. The CDR3 is made up of 15 amino acids. In DNA form, the CDR3 reads TGTGCCAGCAGCCCAAGGGACAGGATGAACACTGAAGCTTTCTTT. Translated: CASSPRDRMNTEAFF.

The chain couples TRBV6-1 to TRBJ1-2, with 9 nucleotides matching TRBD1. The CDR3 is 15 residues long. Germline CDR1 reads MNHNS; CDR2 reads SASEGT. Trimming at V came to 5 bases and at J to 3 bases, leaving 7 bases not matched to a gene. CDR3 loop: CASSIQGAADYGYTF. The CDR3 nucleotides are TGTGCCAGCAGTATACAGGGGGCGGCTGACTATGGCTACACCTTC.

The V call is TRBV5-1, the J call TRBJ2-1; TRBD2 matches 8 bases. V dropped 4 bases and J dropped 6; count of bases not matched to a gene: 9. The CDR3 extends over 15 amino acids. Germline V gene data show CDR1 as SGHRS and CDR2 as YFSETQ. In DNA, the CDR3 is TGCGCCAGCAGCGCGGGACTAGAGTCTTCCAATGAGCAGTTCTTC. Its translation: CASSAGLESSNEQFF.

The chain has TRBV29-1 and TRBJ2-7; unclear D gene. This CDR3 is 13 amino acids long. The germline V gene has CDR1 SQVTM and CDR2 ANQGSEA. Trimming cost V 0 bases and J 4 bases, with 10 bases left between them. Here the CDR3 DNA reads TGCAGCGTTGAAGATAGAACAGTATACGAGCAGTACTTC. It codes for CSVEDRTVYEQYF.